This T cell receptor beta chain derives from a study of beta chain features in type 1 diabetes. Reverse transcription of all isolated RNA meant that expressed TCRB transcripts were sequenced. The protocol was immunoSEQ multiplex PCR, while the TCRdb copy is restricted to in-frame clones and leaves out a portion. In the table there are 360,000 or so clones, around 19% of which are singletons. The CDR3 length is 16 residues. Losses at the gene ends were 5 bases for V and 3 bases for J; bases not matched to a gene: 7. CDR1 and CDR2 (germline): SGHAT, FQDESV (reference sequence). About this clone: No antigen is known for it.

The study, taken as a whole, reports: Among patients, naive, central memory and Treg TCRB repertoires appeared more similar than among healthy donors. Shorter TCRB CDR3s, moderately but significantly so, were found in Type 1 diabetes patients in all four CD4+ subsets. Researchers caution that PCR might favor shorter templates, equally among patients and controls.

Material for sequencing was naive CD4+ T cells from blood. This chain links TRBV11-1 with TRBJ1-1; 12 positions match TRBD1. The TCR originated in a woman aged 18-30 years in good health. The DNA for the CDR3 is TGTGCCAGCAGCCCCGGGACAGGGGGCCAGGACACTGAAGCTTTCTTT. It specifies CASSPGTGGQDTEAFF.